The table lists the clone carrying this T cell receptor (beta chain) with a count of one. Its antigen is as yet unknown. The assay was immunoSEQ multiplex PCR, and TCRdb's table has in-frame clones only and misses some. The table shows more than 400,000 clones, with approximately 94% occurring only once. These data belong to a study of shared clonotypes between healthy human individuals. Study-wide points: Although depth was large, rarefaction showed that sequencing of the sorted subsets was incomplete. The study generally estimated greater richness for naive than memory subsets.

A CD45RA-negative memory subset and a CD45RA+ naive subset were separated from the CD4+ cells. The germline CDR1 and CDR2 sequences are SEHNR and FQNEAQ (reference sequence). This CDR3 has 19 residues. V lost 7 bases, J lost 7 bases, and 16 bases stayed unmatched. This clonotype originated in a woman in her twenties or thirties in good health. Sequencing was performed on naive CD4+ T cells sorted from blood. Sample subset: CD45RA+ positively selected. V and J are TRBV7-9 and TRBJ2-1; 16 bases map to TRBD2. CDR3 sequence: CASTQPPGTSGRARNEQFF. CDR3 in DNA: TGTGCCAGCACCCAACCCCCCGGGACTAGCGGGAGGGCCCGGAATGAGCAGTTCTTC.